This record concerns one T cell receptor beta chain sequence. Only in-frame clones appear in the TCRdb table, and some are missing; sequencing was by immunoSEQ multiplex PCR. This sample has more than 50,000 clones, with 75% to 90% found just once. This record comes from a study of OX40 agonist ivuxolimab in advanced cancers. The CDR3 runs 17 residues. Patients were ineligible given autoimmune disease history or systemic immunosuppression. The chain links TRBV21-1 to TRBJ2-2; the table's TRBD2 call for D was not verified on the DNA. TRBV21-1 is a recognized pseudogene. This receptor was identified in an adult with an advanced solid tumor such as melanoma, head and neck, liver or kidney cancer. The sequences come from CD4+ or CD8+ T cells sorted from blood, collected in a trial of the OX40 agonist ivuxolimab. CDR3 residues: CASSKEVAGVNTGELFF. In DNA form, the CDR3 reads TGTGCCAGCAGCAAAGAAGTAGCGGGGGTGAACACCGGGGAGCTGTTTTTT.